These T cell receptor beta chains were read from a single sample in a study of CD8+ T cells in alopecia areata. The assay was immunoSEQ multiplex PCR, and TCRdb's table has in-frame clones only and misses some. In the table there are 1,300 to 1,500 clones, roughly 80% of which are singletons. The material was skin, obtained at week 24, from a patient treated with tofacitinib. The receptors come from a human donor with alopecia areata. CDR3s include the opening cysteine and the closing phenylalanine or tryptophan. The D gene is left open where the match is weak. The size entry is marked missing in some rows and otherwise reads once, few, many or a size class.

CDR3nt	CDR3aa	j_gene	d_gene	v_gene	len	abundance
TGTGCCAGCAGCTTAAGTAGCCCCTACGAGCAGTACTTC	CASSLSSPYEQYF	TRBJ2-7	.	TRBV7-2	13	.
TGCAGCGTTGGCAGAGACTACTATGGCTACACCTTC	CSVGRDYYGYTF	TRBJ1-2	.	TRBV29-1	12	.
TGTGCCAGCAGCCTAGGACAGGGGGATCTGGATACGCAGTATTTT	CASSLGQGDLDTQYF	TRBJ2-3	TRBD1	TRBV11-3	15	.
TGCAGCGTTGAAGGTGTCAGGGAAGGGGCGGCCAAAAACATTCAGTACTTC	CSVEGVREGAAKNIQYF	TRBJ2-4	.	TRBV29-1	17	once
TGTGCCAGCAGCTTAGTGATTCCGGGGCGCGGCTATGGCTACACCTTC	CASSLVIPGRGYGYTF	TRBJ1-2	.	TRBV7-9	16	.
TGCGCCAGCAGATCACGACGGGACGCGAACACCGGGGAGCTGTTTTTT	CASRSRRDANTGELFF	TRBJ2-2	.	TRBV5-1	16	.
TGTGCCACCATGAGGTCGGCACAACAAGAGACCCAGTACTTC	CATMRSAQQETQYF	TRBJ2-5	.	TRBV6-6	14	few
TGTGCCAGCAGTTACTCGATCGGAGGGGAGACCCAGTACTTC	CASSYSIGGETQYF	TRBJ2-5	.	TRBV6-5	14	few
TGTGCCTGGAGTCCCGGAAGGAGCGGCTACACCTTC	CAWSPGRSGYTF	TRBJ1-2	.	TRBV30	12	once
TGCGCCAGCAGCTTGGTCCCCGGTTCACCCCTCCACTTT	CASSLVPGSPLHF	TRBJ1-6	.	TRBV5-1	13	.
TGTGCCAGCTCGACGCGGTCTCACGGGGAGCTGTTTTTT	CASSTRSHGELFF	TRBJ2-2	.	TRBV11-3	13	few
TGTCCCCGCTTTGGGCAGGGGCTAGGGGACTTC	CPRFGQGLGDF	TRBJ2-7	.	TRBV27	11	.
TGCGCCAGCAGCCAAGAACGGGAGTTTGGCTATGGCTACACCTTC	CASSQEREFGYGYTF	TRBJ1-2	.	TRBV4-1	15	.
TGTGCCAGCAGCCCCCGACAGGTTGGCAATGAGCAGTTCTTC	CASSPRQVGNEQFF	TRBJ2-1	.	TRBV7-9	14	.
TGTGCCAGCATCAGACACCAAGAGACCCAGTACTTC	CASIRHQETQYF	TRBJ2-5	.	TRBV2	12	.
TGCAGCGTTGCGCGGTGGACTGAAGCTTTCTTT	CSVARWTEAFF	TRBJ1-1	.	TRBV29-1	11	.
TGTGCCTGGAACGCGGACAGGGGTGGTAGTTTTCAACATACACCCCTCCACTTT	CAWNADRGGSFQHTPLHF	TRBJ1-6	TRBD1	TRBV30	18	.
TGCAGCGTTGAAGGAGGGGCGAACACCGGGGAGCTGTTTTTT	CSVEGGANTGELFF	TRBJ2-2	.	TRBV29-1	14	.
TGTGCCAGCAGCCAAGGGGGCCACCAGCCCCAGCATTTT	CASSQGGHQPQHF	TRBJ1-5	.	TRBV4-2	13	.
TGTGCCAGCAGCCCCCGAGCAAGGACAGGGGCATATAATTCACCCCTCCACTTT	CASSPRARTGAYNSPLHF	TRBJ1-6	TRBD1	TRBV11-3	18	.
TGCAGCGTCCCCGGGACTAGCGGGGGGGCCTCGCGATACAATGAGCAGTTCTTC	CSVPGTSGGASRYNEQFF	TRBJ2-1	TRBD2	TRBV29-1	18	.
TGCGCCAGCAGCGGAGGGGGGATGAACACTGAAGCTTTCTTT	CASSGGGMNTEAFF	TRBJ1-1	.	TRBV5-1	14	.
TGTGCCAGCTCACCGAGTGTGGGCTACTCTGGAAACACCATATATTTT	CASSPSVGYSGNTIYF	TRBJ1-3	.	TRBV18	16	.
TGTGCCAGCAGTGTAGCGGGGGTGAACAATGAGCAGTTCTTC	CASSVAGVNNEQFF	TRBJ2-1	TRBD2	TRBV25-1	14	once
TGTGCCAGCAGCCTTCACACTGAAGCTTTCTTT	CASSLHTEAFF	TRBJ1-1	.	TRBV14	11	once
TGTGCCAGCAGCTCCGCGGCGGGGGCGAATGAGCAGTTCTTC	CASSSAAGANEQFF	TRBJ2-1	.	TRBV7-3	14	.
TGTGCCAGCAATAGAGGCGACACTGAAGCTTTCTTT	CASNRGDTEAFF	TRBJ1-1	.	TRBV6-1	12	few
TGTGCCAGCAGTCTGGTCCGGGAGGCGGGGGAGACCCAGTACTTC	CASSLVREAGETQYF	TRBJ2-5	TRBD2	TRBV27	15	.
TGTGCCTGGGACAGGGGTTACACTGAAGCTTTCTTT	CAWDRGYTEAFF	TRBJ1-1	TRBD1	TRBV30	12	.
TGTGCCAGCAGCCAAGGGGGGACGGGCACAGATACGCAGTATTTT	CASSQGGTGTDTQYF	TRBJ2-3	.	TRBV4-2	15	.
TGTGCCAGCAGCCTAGGACAGGGGGATCTGGATACGCAGTATTTT	CASSLGQGDLDTQYF	TRBJ2-3	TRBD1	TRBV7-2	15	.
TGTGCCTGGAGTGTCTCCGGAGCCGACCACTATGGCTACACCTTC	CAWSVSGADHYGYTF	TRBJ1-2	.	TRBV30	15	once
TGTGCCAGCAGCATCCCGACAGGGGGCAGGGCAGATACGCAGTATTTT	CASSIPTGGRADTQYF	TRBJ2-3	TRBD1	TRBV5-4	16	few
TGTGCCAGCAGTCCAGGGGAGCCCCAGCATTTT	CASSPGEPQHF	TRBJ1-5	.	TRBV5-6	11	.
TGTGCCAGCAGCCCAATAGGCGGGGGGATTGACAATGAGCAGTTCTTC	CASSPIGGGIDNEQFF	TRBJ2-1	TRBD2	TRBV5-8	16	.
TGTGCCAGCAGCTTAGGAGGGGCCCACAACTATGGCTACACCTTC	CASSLGGAHNYGYTF	TRBJ1-2	.	TRBV7-2	15	.
TGCGCCAGCAGCTTGGAACTAGCAGGGGGCAATGAGCAGTTCTTC	CASSLELAGGNEQFF	TRBJ2-1	.	TRBV5-1	15	once
TGTGCCAGTAGTATAGAGGTAAGGGTCCGCACTGAAGCTTTCTTT	CASSIEVRVRTEAFF	TRBJ1-1	.	TRBV19	15	.
TGTGCCAGCAGCTCTTTACAGGGGACCACTGAAGCTTTCTTT	CASSSLQGTTEAFF	TRBJ1-1	TRBD1	TRBV7-9	14	.
TGTGCCAGCAGCTTGTTCCCCGGTACGCAGTATTTT	CASSLFPGTQYF	TRBJ2-3	.	TRBV7-2	12	.
TGTGCCATCGGCGAAAATAGCAATCAGCCCCAGCATTTT	CAIGENSNQPQHF	TRBJ1-5	.	TRBV10-3	13	.
TGTGCCAGTAGCCCCCGGACGCGGGGAAGAGGTGTGGATACGCAGTATTTT	CASSPRTRGRGVDTQYF	TRBJ2-3	.	TRBV19	17	.
TGTGCCAGCTCAGCCGGGACACCAACGAACACCGGGGAGCTGTTTTTT	CASSAGTPTNTGELFF	TRBJ2-2	.	TRBV18	16	once
TGTGCCAGCAGTAATCCGACAGGAAACACCATATATTTT	CASSNPTGNTIYF	TRBJ1-3	.	TRBV6-5	13	.
TGTGCCAGTGGTTGGGACGGTAGGAACACTGAAGCTTTCTTT	CASGWDGRNTEAFF	TRBJ1-1	.	TRBV19	14	once
TGTGCCAGCGACAGGGGTCCCACCGGGGAGCTGTTTTTT	CASDRGPTGELFF	TRBJ2-2	TRBD1	TRBV19	13	once